Listed below are T cell receptor beta chains from one sample, sequenced in a study of cytomegalovirus exposure and HLA in healthy donors. The table came from immunoSEQ multiplex PCR; TCRdb's copy has only in-frame clones and leaves some out. Found here are about 90,000 clones, 65% to 85% of them singletons; the top ten hold approximately 2.1%. The material sequenced was PBMCs. Receptor source: a man between 18 and 35 years old in good health and CMV-seronegative. Each CDR3 is given with its conserved first and last residue.

len: 14; j_gene: TRBJ2-7; v_gene: TRBV5-6; CDR3aa: CASSLEGHQYEQYF
len: 17; j_gene: TRBJ1-5; v_gene: TRBV19; CDR3aa: CASSKGTGTDYNQPQHF
len: 14; j_gene: TRBJ1-2; v_gene: TRBV9; CDR3aa: CASSSPRAGYGYTF
len: 16; j_gene: TRBJ2-7; v_gene: TRBV10-3; CDR3aa: CAISSTGTSEGYEQYF
len: 16; j_gene: TRBJ2-1; v_gene: TRBV11-2; CDR3aa: CASSFPVAGPYNEQFF
len: 10; j_gene: TRBJ2-1; v_gene: TRBV2; CDR3aa: CASISYEQFF
len: 14; j_gene: TRBJ2-2; v_gene: TRBV7-7; CDR3aa: CASSLVPVTGELFF
len: 14; j_gene: TRBJ2-7; v_gene: TRBV28; CDR3aa: CASSPTGTGRWQYF
len: 15; j_gene: TRBJ2-7; v_gene: TRBV6-6; CDR3aa: CASSVGLAGAGEQYF
len: 15; j_gene: TRBJ2-5; v_gene: TRBV19; CDR3aa: CASGSSARRQETQYF